Given below is one TCR beta chain in context. Its specificity is unknown. TCRdb's copy holds only in-frame clones and misses some; the assay was immunoSEQ multiplex PCR. This sample has 39,000 or so clones, with around 95% found just once. Germline lookup yields CDR1 SNHLY and CDR2 FYNNEI. The J segment lost 6 bases and the V segment lost 7 bases, leaving 12 bases of the junction unmatched. The CDR3 is 15 residues long. This specimen belongs to a study of circulating and synovial CD4+ cells in juvenile arthritis. Study observations and caveats: Circulating pathogenic-like and bulk T cells looked alike by Vbeta family usage. Bulk blood CD4 samples held at least an order of magnitude more or fewer genomes than CPL.

This TCR was recovered from a human donor with juvenile idiopathic arthritis. The chain recombines TRBV2 with TRBJ1-2, with 9 bases that match TRBD1. Source material: CD4+ T cells from blood. CDR3 residues: CASMEVEGTGNGYTF. Written as DNA, the CDR3 is TGTGCCAGCATGGAAGTCGAAGGGACAGGGAATGGCTACACCTTC.